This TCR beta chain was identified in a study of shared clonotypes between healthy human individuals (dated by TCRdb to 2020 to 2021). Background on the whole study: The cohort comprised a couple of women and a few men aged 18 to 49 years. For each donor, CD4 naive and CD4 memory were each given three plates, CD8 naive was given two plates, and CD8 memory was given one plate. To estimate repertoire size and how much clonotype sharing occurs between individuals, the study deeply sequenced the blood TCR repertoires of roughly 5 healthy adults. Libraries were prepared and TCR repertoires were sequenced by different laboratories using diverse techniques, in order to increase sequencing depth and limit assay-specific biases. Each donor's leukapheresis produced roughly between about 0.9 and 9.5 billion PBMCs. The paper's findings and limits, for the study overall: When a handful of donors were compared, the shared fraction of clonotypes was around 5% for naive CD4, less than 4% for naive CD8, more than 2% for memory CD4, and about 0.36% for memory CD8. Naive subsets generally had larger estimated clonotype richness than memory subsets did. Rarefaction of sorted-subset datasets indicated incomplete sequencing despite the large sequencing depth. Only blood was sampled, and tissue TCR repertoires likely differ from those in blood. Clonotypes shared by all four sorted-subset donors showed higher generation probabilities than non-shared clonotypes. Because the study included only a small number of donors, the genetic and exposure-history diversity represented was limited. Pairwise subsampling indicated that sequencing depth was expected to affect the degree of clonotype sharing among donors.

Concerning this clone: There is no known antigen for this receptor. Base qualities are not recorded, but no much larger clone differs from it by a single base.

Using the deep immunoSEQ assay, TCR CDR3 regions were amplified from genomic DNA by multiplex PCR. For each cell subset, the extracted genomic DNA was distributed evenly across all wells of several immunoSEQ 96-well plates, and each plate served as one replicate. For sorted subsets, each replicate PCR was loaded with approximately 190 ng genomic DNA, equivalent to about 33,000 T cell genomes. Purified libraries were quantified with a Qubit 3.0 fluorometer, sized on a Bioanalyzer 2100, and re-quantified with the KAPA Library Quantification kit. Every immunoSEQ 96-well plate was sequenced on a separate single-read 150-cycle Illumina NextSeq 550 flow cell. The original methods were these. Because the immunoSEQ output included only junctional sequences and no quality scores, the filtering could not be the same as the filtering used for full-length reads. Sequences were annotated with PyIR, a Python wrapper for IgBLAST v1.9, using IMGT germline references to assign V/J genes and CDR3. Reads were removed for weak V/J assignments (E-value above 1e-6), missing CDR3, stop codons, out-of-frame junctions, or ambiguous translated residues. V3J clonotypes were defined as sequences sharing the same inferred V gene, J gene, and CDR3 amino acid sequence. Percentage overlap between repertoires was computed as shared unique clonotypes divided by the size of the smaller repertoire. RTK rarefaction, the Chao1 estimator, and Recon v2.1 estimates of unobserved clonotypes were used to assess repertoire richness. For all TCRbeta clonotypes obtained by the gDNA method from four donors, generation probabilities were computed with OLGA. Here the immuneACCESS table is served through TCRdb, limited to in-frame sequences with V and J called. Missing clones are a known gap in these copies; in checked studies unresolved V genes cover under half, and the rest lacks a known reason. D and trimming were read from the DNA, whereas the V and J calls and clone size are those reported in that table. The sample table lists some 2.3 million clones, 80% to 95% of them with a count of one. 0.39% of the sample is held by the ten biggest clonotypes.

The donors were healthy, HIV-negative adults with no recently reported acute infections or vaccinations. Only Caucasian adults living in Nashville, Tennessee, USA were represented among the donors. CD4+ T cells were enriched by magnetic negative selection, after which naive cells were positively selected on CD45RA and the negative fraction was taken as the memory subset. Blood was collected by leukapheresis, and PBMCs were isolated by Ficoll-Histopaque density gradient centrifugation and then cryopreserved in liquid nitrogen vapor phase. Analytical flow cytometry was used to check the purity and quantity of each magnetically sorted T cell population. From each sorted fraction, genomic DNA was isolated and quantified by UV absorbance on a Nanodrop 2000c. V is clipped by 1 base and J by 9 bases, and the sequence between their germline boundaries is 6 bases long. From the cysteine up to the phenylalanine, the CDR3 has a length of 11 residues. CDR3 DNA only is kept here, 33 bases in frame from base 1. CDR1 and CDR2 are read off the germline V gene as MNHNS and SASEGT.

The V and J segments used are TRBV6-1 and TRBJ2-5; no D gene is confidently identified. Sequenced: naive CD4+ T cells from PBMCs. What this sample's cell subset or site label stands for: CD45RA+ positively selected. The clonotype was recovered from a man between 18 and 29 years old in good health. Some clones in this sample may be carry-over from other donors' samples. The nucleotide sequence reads TGTGCCAGCAGTGAAGGGTGGGCCCAGTACTTC. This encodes CASSEGWAQYF.